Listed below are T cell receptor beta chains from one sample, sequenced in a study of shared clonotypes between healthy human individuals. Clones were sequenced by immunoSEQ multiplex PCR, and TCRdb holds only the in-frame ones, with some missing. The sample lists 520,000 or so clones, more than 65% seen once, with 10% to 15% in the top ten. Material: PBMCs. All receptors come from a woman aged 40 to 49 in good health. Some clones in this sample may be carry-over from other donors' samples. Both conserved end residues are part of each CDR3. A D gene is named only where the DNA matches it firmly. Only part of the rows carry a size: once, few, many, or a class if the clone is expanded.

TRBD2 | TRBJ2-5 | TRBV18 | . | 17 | TGTGCCAGCTCCCCCGGGACTAGCGGGAGGACCGCAGAGACCCAGTACTTC | CASSPGTSGRTAETQYF
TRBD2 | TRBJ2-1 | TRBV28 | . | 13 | TGTGCCACCGCAGGGTCCGGGAGGGGTGAGCAGTTCTTC | CATAGSGRGEQFF
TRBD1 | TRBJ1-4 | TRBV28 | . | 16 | TGTGCCAGCAGTTTACACGGACAGGGGACTAATGAAAAACTGTTTTTT | CASSLHGQGTNEKLFF
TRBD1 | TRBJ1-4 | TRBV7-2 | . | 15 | TGTGCCAGCAGCCGTCCCGGGACAGCGGGGGAAAAACTGTTTTTT | CASSRPGTAGEKLFF
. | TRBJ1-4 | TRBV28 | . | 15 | TGTGCCAGCAGTTTATCGTCAGGGATTAATGAAAAACTGTTTTTT | CASSLSSGINEKLFF
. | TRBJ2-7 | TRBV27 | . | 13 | TGTGCCAGCAGTTTGCGGGCAGGCTACGAGCAGTACTTC | CASSLRAGYEQYF
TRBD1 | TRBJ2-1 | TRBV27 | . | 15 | TGTGCCAGCAGTCCCGGGACAGGTGGACACAATGAGCAGTTCTTC | CASSPGTGGHNEQFF
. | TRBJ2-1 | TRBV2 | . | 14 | TGTGCCAGCAGTTCTGGGGGCTCCTACAATGAGCAGTTCTTC | CASSSGGSYNEQFF
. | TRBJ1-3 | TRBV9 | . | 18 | TGTGCCAGCAGCGTGGGTTGGGAATCCAGGCGTTCTGGAAACACCATATATTTT | CASSVGWESRRSGNTIYF
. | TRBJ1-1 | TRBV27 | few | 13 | TGTGCCTACCTCATGTGCCTTAACACTGAAGCTTTCTTT | CAYLMCLNTEAFF
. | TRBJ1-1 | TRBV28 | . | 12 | TGTGCCAGCGGCAAGGGGGGGACTGAAGCTTTCTTT | CASGKGGTEAFF
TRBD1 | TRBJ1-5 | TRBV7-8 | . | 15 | TGTGCCAGCAGCCTCGGGACAGGGTACGGTCAGCCCCAGCATTTT | CASSLGTGYGQPQHF
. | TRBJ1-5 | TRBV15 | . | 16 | TGTGCCACCAGCAGACGAACCGGGCCAGGGGCCGGGCCCCAGCATTTT | CATSRRTGPGAGPQHF
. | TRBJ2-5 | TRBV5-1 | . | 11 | TGCGCCAGCAGACCGCACGAGACCCAGTACTTC | CASRPHETQYF
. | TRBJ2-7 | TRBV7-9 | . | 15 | TGTGCCAGCAGCTTAGCGGTGGGGGCACCCTACGAGCAGTACTTC | CASSLAVGAPYEQYF
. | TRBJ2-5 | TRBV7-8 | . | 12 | TGTGCCAGCGGGAGTGTCGGAGAGACCCAGTACTTC | CASGSVGETQYF
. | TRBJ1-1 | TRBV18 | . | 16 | TGTGCCAGCTCCCCAAGGGTCAGGGGTATGAACACTGAAGCTTTCTTT | CASSPRVRGMNTEAFF
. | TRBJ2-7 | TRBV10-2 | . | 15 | TGCGCCAGCAGTGAGCTTCCTAGCGTAACCTACGAGCAGTACTTC | CASSELPSVTYEQYF